This T cell receptor beta chain was profiled in a study of cytomegalovirus exposure and HLA in healthy donors. The germline V gene has CDR1 SNHLY and CDR2 FYNNEI. V lost 5 bases and J lost 6, with 5 bases in between. This CDR3 comprises 12 residues. PCR involved 60 Vbeta and 13 Jbeta primers. The data were produced by immunoSEQ multiplex PCR, yet TCRdb's version contains in-frame clones alone and is incomplete. The sample lists about 190,000 clones; roughly 84% were seen once. The sequenced sample consisted of PBMCs. The chain recombines TRBV2 with TRBJ2-6, with D unresolved. The clonotype comes from a woman in her 50s in good health and CMV-seropositive. This CDR3 is CASSRVANVLTF. The CDR3 DNA is TGTGCCAGCAGTAGAGTGGCCAACGTCCTGACTTTC.